The 27 T cell receptor beta chains below were found in one sample sequenced in a study of blood T cells in healthy people across ages. Combining a sample-barcoded 5' primer with a J-beta primer mix, a second PCR ran for roughly 7 to 12 cycles. TCRdb redid the calling of the 5' RACE reads with MiXCR, one entry per CDR3 protein. This sample carries 580,000 or so distinct CDR3 sequences, around 48% of them seen once, and the ten largest clones take under 30%. Sequencing input: blood. These receptors originate from a man aged 80 or over in good health.

This clonotype was detected a few times. The rearrangement links TRBV4-1 to TRBJ2-1; TRBD2 aligns across 13 bases. This CDR3 spans 22 amino acids. The V and J ends lost 3 bases and 6 bases, in that order; junction bases with no gene match: 23. Per germline, CDR1 MGHRA and CDR2 YSYEKL. The CDR3: CASSQPFRTGLAGSLSTNEQFF. The DNA of the CDR3 is TGCGCCAGCAGCCAGCCATTTAGAACGGGACTAGCGGGATCCCTCTCGACCAATGAGCAGTTCTTC.

There are a few counts of this clonotype. The CDR3 spells CASSPRREPLNEQFF. As DNA, the CDR3 is TGTGCCAGCAGTCCACGACGGGAGCCGTTAAATGAGCAGTTCTTC. The chain is built from TRBV7-9 and TRBJ2-1; tentative D call: TRBD2 (6 bases). The CDR3 consists of 15 residues. Germline V lookup: CDR1 SEHNR, CDR2 FQNEAQ (reference sequence). Trimming removed 6 bases from V and 7 bases from J, with 19 bases in between.

The rearrangement links TRBV5-5 to TRBJ2-3; no definite D call. CDR1 SGHKS and CDR2 YYEKEE come from the germline V gene (reference sequence). The V end lost 4 bases, the J end lost 5 bases, and 8 bases lay between the germline ends. The CDR3 has 12 residues. The CDR3 nucleotides read TGTGCCAGCAGCCCCCGAGTAGATACGCAGTATTTT. Encoded protein: CASSPRVDTQYF. Drawing the rest from reference TRBV5-5 and TRBJ2-3, the complete variable domain is DAGVTQSPTHLIKTRGQQVTLRCSPISGHKSVSWYQQVLGQGPQFIFQYYEKEERGRGNFPDRFSARQFPNYSSELNVNALLLGDSALYLCASSPRVDTQYFGPGTRLTVL.

The chain couples TRBV28 to TRBJ2-7, with D possibly TRBD1 on 6 matching bases. Trimming removed 5 bases from V and 3 bases from J, with 14 bases in between. The CDR3 is made up of 14 amino acids. Looked up from germline, CDR1 is MDHEN and CDR2 is SYDVKM. For the CDR3, the DNA is TGTGCCAGCAGTGAAACAGGGTACGGCTACGAGCAGTACTTC. Translated: CASSETGYGYEQYF.

This sequence joins TRBV7-3 and TRBJ1-6, with D possibly matching TRBD1 (5 bases). The CDR3 contains 14 residues. Germline lookup yields CDR1 SGHTA and CDR2 FQGTGA. V dropped 6 bases and J dropped 8 bases, with 14 bases sitting between them. This chain's CDR3 is CASRATGPDSPLHF. The CDR3 bases are TGTGCCAGCAGGGCAACAGGCCCCGATTCACCCCTCCACTTT.

The rearrangement uses TRBV7-2 and TRBJ2-3, with 9 positions matching TRBD1. Trimming cost V 3 bases and J 4 bases; bases outside gene matches: 8. The CDR3 is 16 amino acids. The germline gives CDR1 SGHTA, CDR2 FQGNSA. The CDR3 here is CASSLGDRVIADTQYF. For the CDR3, the DNA is TGTGCCAGCAGCTTGGGGGACAGGGTCATCGCAGATACGCAGTATTTT.

This chain uses TRBV9 with TRBJ2-6; D is unclear. The V gene lost 4 bases and the J gene lost 0 bases, with 11 bases spanning the gap. The CDR3 is 16 residues long. CDR1 is SGDLS, CDR2 YYNGEE, per germline. CDR3 sequence: CASSPPHVSGANVLTF. The CDR3 region has the DNA TGTGCCAGCAGCCCCCCACATGTCTCTGGGGCCAACGTCCTGACTTTC.

This clonotype has at least ten counts. The gene calls are TRBV9 and TRBJ2-1, with D unclear. The germline CDR1 and CDR2 sequences are SGDLS and YYNGEE. This CDR3 has 15 residues. Deletions cut 0 bases from V and 6 bases from J, with 13 bases between. The CDR3 reads CASSVGASTGNEQFF. CDR3 coding DNA: TGTGCCAGCAGCGTAGGAGCCAGTACCGGCAATGAGCAGTTCTTC.

This chain connects TRBV20-1 to TRBJ2-5; the D gene could be TRBD1 or TRBD2 (5 bases each). Trimming took off 1 base at V and 5 bases at J, with 17 bases between the two ends. This CDR3 has 15 residues. CDR1 and CDR2 (germline): DFQATT, SNEGSKA (reference sequence). The CDR3 nucleotides are TGCAGTGCTAGAGCTGGTGGGACCCAAGGGGAGACCCAGTACTTC. Amino acid sequence: CSARAGGTQGETQYF.

There are many counts of this clonotype. The chain is built from TRBV7-9 and TRBJ1-4; D is perhaps TRBD1 (5 bases). V gave up 4 bases and J gave up 0 bases, with 15 bases separating them. The length of the CDR3 is 17 residues. Germline CDR1 and CDR2: SEHNR and FQNEAQ (reference sequence). Here the CDR3 reads CASSSSRGPPTNEKLFF. In nucleotides, the CDR3 is TGTGCCAGCAGCTCCTCGAGGGGTCCCCCAACTAATGAAAAACTGTTTTTT.

Ten or more counts support this clonotype. The genes are TRBV6-5 and TRBJ1-5; D is ambiguous. V lost 5 bases, J lost 6 bases, and 8 bases lay in between. CDR1 and CDR2 (germline): MNHEY, SVGAGI. The CDR3 runs 12 residues. The CDR3 bases are TGTGCCAGCAGTCCGGGAGGTCAGCCCCAGCATTTT. Translation: CASSPGGQPQHF.

The V and J genes are TRBV6-2 or TRBV6-3 and TRBJ2-7; 7 bases agree with TRBD2. In germline, CDR1 is MNHEY, CDR2 SVGEGT. J lost 4 bases, V lost 2 bases, and 8 bases had no gene match. This CDR3 has 15 amino acids. CDR3 sequence: CASSYGREVLYEQYF. CDR3 in DNA: TGTGCCAGCAGTTACGGTCGGGAGGTCCTTTACGAGCAGTACTTC.

The chain couples TRBV6-5 to TRBJ1-2; D may be TRBD1 (5 bases). CDR1 and CDR2 from the germline V gene are MNHEY and SVGAGI. This CDR3 spans 16 amino acids. V gave up 7 bases and J gave up 8 bases, with 26 bases separating them. The CDR3 nucleotides are TGTGCCAGCAAGAGGGCAGGGAGCTCGTCGGGTGGGGGCTACACCTTC. As protein: CASKRAGSSSGGGYTF.

Regarding this clonotype: The junction does not match germline at one end; this may be a read error. This chain links TRBV20-1 with TRBJ2-1, with D hard to call. Germline assignment: CDR1 DFQATT and CDR2 SNEGSKA (reference sequence). CDR3 size: 15 residues. The chain's CDR3 is CSAGDSGSTTNEQFF. CDR3 DNA sequence: TGCAGTGCTGGAGATTCTGGCTCAACTACCAATGAGCAGTTCTTC.

The genes are TRBV5-1 and TRBJ2-3; 9 bases are shared with TRBD2. Germline V gene sequence: CDR1 SGHRS, CDR2 YFSETQ. The CDR3 is 15 amino acids. Trimming removed 0 bases from V and 5 bases from J; junction bases left unmatched: 4. In nucleotides, the CDR3 is TGCGCCAGCAGCTTGGAGCGGGGGGCGGGAGATACGCAGTATTTT. Translating gives CASSLERGAGDTQYF.

Ten or more counts support this clonotype. The chain uses TRBV6-6 and TRBJ2-3, with 14 bases that match TRBD2. With 8 bases clipped from V and 0 bases from J, the junction kept 7 bases outside the gene matches. The CDR3 is 17 amino acids. Germline CDR1 is MNHNY and CDR2 is SVGAGI (reference sequence). The CDR3 spells CASRATSGGVSTDTQYF. The CDR3 nucleotides read TGTGCCAGCCGCGCGACTAGCGGGGGGGTGAGCACAGATACGCAGTATTTT.

CDR3 DNA: TGTGCCAGCAGCTTTCCGGGACTAGCGGGGGGGCGTGAGACCCAGTACTTC. Translation gives CASSFPGLAGGRETQYF. The chain uses TRBV5-6 and TRBJ2-5; TRBD2 matches at 16 bases. Germline CDR1 and CDR2: SGHDT and YYEEEE. J was trimmed by 5 bases and V by 2 bases; bases with no gene match: 6. This CDR3 spans 17 amino acids.

This chain connects TRBV29-1 to TRBJ2-5; D possibly corresponds to TRBD2 (6 bases). The V gene's germline CDR1 is SQVTM and CDR2 ANQGSEA. V was shortened by 4 bases and J by 4 bases, with 10 bases between the two germline ends. The CDR3 has 12 residues. The CDR3 region is CSVVASVETQYF. For the CDR3, the DNA is TGCAGCGTTGTCGCTAGCGTAGAGACCCAGTACTTC.

The table lists this clonotype with a few counts. The chain links TRBV29-1 to TRBJ2-5; D gene unclear. Between the trimmed V and J ends, which lost 7 bases and 5 bases, there was a span of 8 bases. The germline V gene encodes CDR1 SQVTM and CDR2 ANQGSEA. CDR3 length: 10 residues. CDR3 in amino acids: CSAFGETQYF. CDR3 coding DNA: TGCAGCGCATTTGGGGAGACCCAGTACTTC.

With regard to this clonotype: At one end the junction does not follow the germline gene, possibly because of a read error. This chain uses TRBV11-1 with TRBJ2-1, with 9 bases lining up with TRBD2. CDR3 length equals 21 residues. Per germline, CDR1 SGHAT and CDR2 FQDESV (reference sequence). The CDR3 region is CACSFFTWPYIGGLAYNEQFF. The CDR3 DNA follows: TGTGCCTGCAGCTTCTTTACCTGGCCCTACATCGGCGGACTAGCGTACAATGAGCAGTTCTTC. Using reference TRBV11-1 and TRBJ2-1 for the parts outside the CDR3, the full variable domain is EAEVAQSPRYKITEKSQAVAFWCDPISGHATLYWYRQILGQGPELLVQFQDESVVDDSQLPKDRFSAERLKGVDSTLKIQPAELGDSAMYLCACSFFTWPYIGGLAYNEQFFGPGTRLTVL.

V and J are TRBV12-5 and TRBJ2-4; D uncertain. Germline assignment: CDR1 LGHNT and CDR2 FRNRAP. This CDR3 spans 12 amino acids. V was cut by 5 bases and J by 5 bases, with 7 bases left in between. The DNA for the CDR3 is TGTGCTAGTGGTCCCAGTCAAAACATTCAGTACTTC. This gives the protein CASGPSQNIQYF.

V gene TRBV9 combines with J gene TRBJ2-6; D is undetermined. There are 15 residues in the CDR3. The germline V gene has CDR1 SGDLS and CDR2 YYNGEE. Trimming pared 2 bases from V and 0 bases from J, leaving 6 bases between. Here the CDR3 DNA reads TGTGCCAGCAGCGTGGTCGACTCTGGGGCCAACGTCCTGACTTTC. This sequence encodes CASSVVDSGANVLTF.

The table lists this clonotype with a few counts. The V and J genes are TRBV4-3 and TRBJ1-2; possible D gene TRBD1, 5 bases. The CDR3 consists of 15 residues. Germline V gives CDR1 LGHNA, CDR2 YSLEER. V was shortened by 0 bases and J by 2 bases, with 10 bases between the two germline ends. The CDR3 DNA reads as TGCGCCAGCAGCCAAGAATCCACAGGAAACTATGGCTACACCTTC. It encodes CASSQESTGNYGYTF.

In this sample, this clonotype turned up a few times. The genes are TRBV7-2 and TRBJ2-4; 10 bases match TRBD1. Germline V gene lookup returns CDR1 SGHTA and CDR2 FQGNSA. V lost 1 base to trimming and J lost 7 bases; unmatched junction nucleotides: 4. CDR3 length equals 15 residues. Written as DNA, the CDR3 is TGTGCCAGCAGCTTAGATACGGGACAGGGGAACATTCAGTACTTC. Encoded protein: CASSLDTGQGNIQYF.

This rearrangement joins TRBV20-1 to TRBJ2-3; 11 bases match TRBD2. The CDR3 consists of 16 residues. With 0 bases clipped from V and 2 bases from J, the junction kept 4 bases outside the gene matches. Germline loops: CDR1 DFQATT, CDR2 SNEGSKA (reference sequence). The CDR3 loop reads CSARDLTSGITDTQYF. The CDR3 DNA sequence: TGCAGTGCTAGAGATCTGACTAGCGGGATCACAGATACGCAGTATTTT.

This clonotype was observed once. The chain recombines TRBV7-9 with TRBJ1-6; possibly TRBD1 for D (6 bases). The germline V and J ends were trimmed by 8 bases and 4 bases, with 21 bases remaining between them. Germline V CDR1 and CDR2: SEHNR, FQNEAQ (reference sequence). CDR3 length: 17 amino acids. The CDR3 bases are TGTGCCAGCTCCGAGGGAGTCGGGGACACGTATAATTCACCCCTCCACTTT. The encoded protein is CASSEGVGDTYNSPLHF.

The chain is built from TRBV11-2 and TRBJ2-4, with 10 bases matching TRBD2. The J call is doubtful: the DNA matches TRBJ2-5 better. Germline V gives CDR1 SGHAT, CDR2 FQNNGV. CDR3 size: 21 residues. This chain's CDR3 is CASSLVVGLASGGSRGETQYF. As DNA, the CDR3 is TGTGCCAGCAGCTTAGTTGTGGGGTTGGCTAGCGGGGGTAGTAGAGGCGAGACCCAGTACTTC.